The 10 T cell receptor beta chains below all came from one sample that was sequenced in a study of T cells in Graves' hyperthyroidism and ophthalmopathy. What was amplified from RNA transcripts were TCR beta CDR3 regions. TCR CDR3 regions were first amplified by RT-PCR with HTBI primers. TCRdb processed the multiplex PCR reads anew with MiXCR; each CDR3 protein has one entry. Among around 500,000 distinct CDR3 sequences listed, approximately 23% were seen once. Sequencing was done on a sample of blood. These receptors all stem from a woman in her 70s with Graves' ophthalmopathy.

This chain's CDR3 is CASSSGQGTQPQHF. For the CDR3, the DNA is TGTGCCAGCAGTTCAGGACAGGGGACTCAGCCCCAGCATTTT. This chain uses TRBV6-9 with TRBJ1-5; TRBD1 matches 9 bases. This CDR3 region has 14 residues. Germline V lookup: CDR1 MNHGY, CDR2 SVAAGI. V lost 4 bases to trimming and J lost 6 bases; unmatched junction nucleotides: 4.

This clonotype has just a few counts. The genes are TRBV5-5 and TRBJ1-5; TRBD1 aligns across 8 bases. This CDR3 region has 15 residues. V lost 0 bases, J lost 4 bases, and 3 bases stayed unmatched. Germline values: CDR1 SGHKS, CDR2 YYEKEE (reference sequence). As DNA, the CDR3 is TGTGCCAGCAGCTTGGAAGACAGGGGAAATCAGCCCCAGCATTTT. Protein: CASSLEDRGNQPQHF.

This clonotype was found many times. The chain links TRBV7-3 to TRBJ2-5; 13 bases line up with TRBD2. The CDR3 runs 13 residues. Losses at the gene ends were 5 bases for V and 12 bases for J; bases not matched to a gene: 6. CDR1 and CDR2 (germline): SGHTA, FQGTGA. The CDR3 DNA reads TGTGCCAGCAGCACCGGGACTAGCGGGAATAAGTACTTC. It is translated as CASSTGTSGNKYF.

This clonotype has a count of ten or more. Relative to the germline gene, one junction end is altered; a read error may explain this. The rearrangement joins TRBV20-1 to TRBJ2-1, with D unclear. Looked up from germline, CDR1 is DFQATT and CDR2 is SNEGSKA (reference sequence). The CDR3 is 11 residues long. The CDR3 loop reads CSAGDTNEQFF. The CDR3 DNA is TGCAGTGCTGGAGACACCAATGAGCAGTTCTTC.

V usage is TRBV19 and J usage is TRBJ2-7; tentatively, D is TRBD2 (6 bases). V lost 3 bases, J lost 6 bases, and 12 bases lay in between. Germline-derived CDR1 and CDR2 are LNHDA and SQIVND (reference sequence). The CDR3 consists of 13 residues. CDR3 DNA sequence: TGTGCCAGTAGTATCGGGACTCTTCGCGAGCAGTACTTC. Protein product: CASSIGTLREQYF.

This clonotype was seen repeatedly, ten times or more. This rearrangement joins TRBV12-3 or TRBV12-4 to TRBJ2-5; D uncertain. CDR3 length equals 13 residues. V lost 3 bases and J lost 2, with 7 bases in between. CDR3 sequence (DNA): TGTGCCAGCAGTTTGGGGTCACAAGAGACCCAGTACTTC. Translation: CASSLGSQETQYF.

Ten or more counts support this clonotype. The rearrangement joins TRBV12-3 or TRBV12-4 to TRBJ1-6, with D maybe TRBD1 (6 bases). The CDR3 is made up of 14 amino acids. Trimming cost V 8 bases and J 10 bases, with 18 bases left between them. The CDR3 reads CASSAGASRSPLHF. The CDR3 DNA is TGTGCCAGCTCCGCGGGGGCCTCTAGGTCACCCCTCCACTTT.

This clonotype was counted at least ten times. The CDR3, as DNA: TGTGCCAGCAGGTACAGGGGCAATCAGCCCCAGCATTTT. Translation gives CASRYRGNQPQHF. V gene TRBV12-3 or TRBV12-4 combines with J gene TRBJ1-5, with TRBD1 as a possible D gene (6 bases). The CDR3 length is 13 residues. Deletions cut 6 bases from V and 2 bases from J, with 8 bases between.

This chain joins TRBV6-4 and TRBJ2-7, with D hard to call. CDR1 is MRHNA and CDR2 is SNTAGT in the germline V gene. Trimming cost V 5 bases and J 5 bases, with 7 bases left between them. This CDR3 spans 11 amino acids. CDR3 DNA: TGTGCCAGCAGTCGTGCGAACGAGCAGTACTTC. Residues: CASSRANEQYF.

This chain joins TRBV19 and TRBJ2-1; TRBD2 matches 7 bases. The germline CDR1 and CDR2 sequences are LNHDA and SQIVND (reference sequence). The junction had 12 bases not matched to a gene; V was cut back by 5 bases and J by 8 bases. The CDR3 sequence is 15 residues long. The CDR3 loop is CASSGGGRWGDEQFF. The CDR3 DNA sequence: TGTGCCAGTAGTGGGGGGGGAAGATGGGGCGATGAGCAGTTCTTC.